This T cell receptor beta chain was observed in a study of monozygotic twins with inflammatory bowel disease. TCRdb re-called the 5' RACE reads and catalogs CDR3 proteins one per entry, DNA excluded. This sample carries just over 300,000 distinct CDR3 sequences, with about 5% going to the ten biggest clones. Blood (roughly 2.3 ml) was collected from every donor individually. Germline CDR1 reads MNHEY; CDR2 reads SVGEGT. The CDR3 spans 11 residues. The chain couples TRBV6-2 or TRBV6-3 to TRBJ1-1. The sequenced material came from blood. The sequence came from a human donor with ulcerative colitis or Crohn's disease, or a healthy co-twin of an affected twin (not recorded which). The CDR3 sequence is CAGSYSTEAFF.